Reported below is one TCR beta chain. Its matching antigen is unknown. This sample stems from a study of T cell responses to AZD1222 COVID-19 vaccine. Study-wide context: Samples with a second dose at about 4 or about 12 weeks were pooled together. Findings and limits, study-wide: Among AZD1222 vaccinees, only five to seven were seropositive at baseline. Researchers took repertoire samples only after the peak T cell response had come. There were mostly white British donors and more females than males, and clonal diversity was possibly underestimated.

Sequenced by immunoSEQ multiplex PCR; TCRdb stores in-frame clones only, minus some. This table has some 140,000 clones, over 85% appearing once. In germline, CDR1 is MGHDK, CDR2 SYGVNS. The CDR3 totals 15 residues. The V gene end was trimmed by 5 bases and the J gene end by 2 bases; junction bases not matched to a gene: 6. The chain is built from TRBV25-1 and TRBJ1-1, with TRBD1 identical over 9 bases. The origin of this receptor is an adult in good health. The sample was peripheral blood, taken on day 0 of AZD1222 vaccination. The CDR3 DNA follows: TGTGCCAGCAGTCAGATACAGGGGGCCAACACTGAAGCTTTCTTT. It yields the protein CASSQIQGANTEAFF.